This TCR beta chain is drawn from a study of glioma-infiltrating T cells after dendritic cell vaccination. Looking at the study overall: Treatment, given 2003 to 2012, was autologous tumor lysate-pulsed dendritic cell vaccination. Monocyte-derived dendritic cells, cultured approximately seven days with IL-4 and GM-CSF, were pulsed with autologous tumor lysate. Study-level findings and limits: Patients with more pretreatment TILs had longer time to progression and survival.

On this clone itself: Its antigen is still unknown.

V shed 2 bases and J shed 4 bases, with 8 bases lying between them. The CDR3 is made up of 13 amino acids. The germline V gene encodes CDR1 SGHTA and CDR2 FQGNSA. Amplification used 60 V beta primers and 13 J beta primers. Method: immunoSEQ multiplex PCR; TCRdb's copy keeps in-frame clones and lacks some. The sample shows about 49,000 clones, 85% of them seen only once. This TCR was recovered from a human donor with glioblastoma. The material sequenced was blood, taken before dendritic cell vaccination. This chain uses TRBV7-2 with TRBJ1-1, with TRBD1 as a possible D gene (6 bases). Written as DNA, the CDR3 is TGTGCCAGCAGCTTAAAAGGGGGCACTGAAGCTTTCTTT. It yields the protein CASSLKGGTEAFF.